This T cell receptor beta chain was found in a study of patients and donors after allogeneic stem cell transplantation. This CDR3 comprises 13 residues. J gave up 5 bases and V 8 bases, and 1 base lay outside the gene matches. CDR1 is MNHEY, CDR2 SVGEGT, per germline. TCRdb fed the RT-PCR reads into MiXCR, producing one record per CDR3 protein. The sample has roughly 41,000 distinct CDR3 sequences, about 30% seen once. In this sample, this clonotype turned up a few times. V gene TRBV6-2 or TRBV6-3 combines with J gene TRBJ2-2, with 11 positions matching TRBD1. The TCR was taken from a human donor who was either an allogeneic HSCT recipient or a stem cell or donor lymphocyte infusion donor (not recorded which). It is not recorded whose cells these are; they may come from a transplant donor. The sequenced material came from blood, either unsorted or a sorted T cell fraction (not recorded which). The CDR3: CASGQGATGELFF. As DNA, the CDR3 is TGTGCCAGCGGACAGGGGGCAACCGGGGAGCTGTTTTTT.